This TCR beta chain was sequenced in a study of blood T cells in healthy people across ages. Study-wide points: Estimates of diversity drawn from one million T cells were considered underestimates.

Remarks on this clonotype: The antigen remains unidentified.

V gave up 8 bases and J gave up 1 base, with 14 bases separating them. The CDR3 has 13 residues. Germline V lookup: CDR1 SQVTM, CDR2 ANQGSEA. PCR was performed a second time for roughly 7 to 11 cycles using a sample-barcoded 5' primer and a J-beta primer mix. With 12 random nucleotides, a template-switch adaptor tagged each individual cDNA molecule. TCRdb passed the 5' RACE reads through MiXCR, listing each CDR3 protein once. This table holds around 500,000 distinct CDR3 sequences, 40% to 50% found once. Sequencing was carried out using blood. The sequence was collected from an elderly man in good health. The chain is built from TRBV29-1 and TRBJ1-1; possible D gene TRBD1, 6 bases. CDR3: CSSKQGANTEAFF. CDR3 in DNA: TGCAGCTCCAAACAGGGCGCGAACACTGAAGCTTTCTTT.